A selection of T cell receptor beta chains follows, all from one sample in a study of T cells after yellow fever vaccination. MiXCR, applied by TCRdb to the 5' RACE reads, yields one record per CDR3 protein. This table holds roughly 400,000 distinct CDR3 sequences, approximately 19% found once. The sample consisted of PBMCs, taken before the yellow fever booster vaccination. Every receptor here comes from a man aged 18 to 29 who received the YFV17D yellow fever vaccine. Each CDR3 is given with its conserved first and last residue. Fields, in order: D gene, clone size, J gene, V gene, CDR3 DNA, CDR3 protein. D genes are given only for firm matches. Not every row has a clone size; where given, it reads once, few, many or a size class.

D: NA
size: medium-sized
J: TRBJ2-3
V: TRBV29-1
DNA: TGCAGCGTTGAAGCGGGGGCAGGAACCCGCACAGATACGCAGTATTTT
CDR3: CSVEAGAGTRTDTQYF

D: NA
size: NA
J: TRBJ2-3
V: TRBV5-1
DNA: TGCGCCAGCAGCTTGTACTCAGGCTCCCTAGATACGCAGTATTTT
CDR3: CASSLYSGSLDTQYF

D: NA
size: NA
J: TRBJ2-3
V: TRBV7-2
DNA: TGTGCCAGCAGCCCCCCCCAGGCCCCTAGCACAGATACGCAGTATTTT
CDR3: CASSPPQAPSTDTQYF

D: TRBD1
size: NA
J: TRBJ1-1
V: TRBV20-1
DNA: TGCAGTGCTATACCGTCCAGGGGGACTGAGGCTTTCTTT
CDR3: CSAIPSRGTEAFF

D: NA
size: NA
J: TRBJ2-7
V: TRBV12-3/TRBV12-4
DNA: TGTGCCAGCAGTCCCCAAGGTCACGAGCAGTACTTC
CDR3: CASSPQGHEQYF

D: TRBD1
size: NA
J: TRBJ1-5
V: TRBV30
DNA: TGTGCCTGGAGCCCACAGGGGAATCGGCCCCAGCATTTT
CDR3: CAWSPQGNRPQHF

D: TRBD1
size: NA
J: TRBJ2-3
V: TRBV15
DNA: TGTGCCACCAGCAGAGCACAGGGGGCTGGTACAGATACGCAGTATTTT
CDR3: CATSRAQGAGTDTQYF

D: NA
size: few
J: TRBJ1-2
V: TRBV7-2
DNA: TGTGCCAGCAGCCCCCGCCCCGGGGCTCGCTACTATGGCTACACCTTC
CDR3: CASSPRPGARYYGYTF

D: NA
size: NA
J: TRBJ2-3
V: TRBV4-3
DNA: TGCGCCAGCAGCCAAGAACCTAGTAAAAATACGCAGTATTTT
CDR3: CASSQEPSKNTQYF

D: NA
size: NA
J: TRBJ1-1
V: TRBV5-1
DNA: TGCGCCAGCAGCTTGGGGTCGAATGGGATATCTGAAGCTTTCTTT
CDR3: CASSLGSNGISEAFF

D: NA
size: NA
J: TRBJ2-7
V: TRBV5-5
DNA: TGTGCCAGCAGCTTGGTTACAGCCCCAACTAATGAGCAGTACTTC
CDR3: CASSLVTAPTNEQYF

D: NA
size: NA
J: TRBJ1-1
V: TRBV4-3
DNA: TGCGCCAGCAGCCAAAAGGCCCTCAGTGAAGCTTTCTTT
CDR3: CASSQKALSEAFF

D: NA
size: few
J: TRBJ2-7
V: TRBV7-2
DNA: TGTGCCAGCAGCCTGCAGGGGAAATCTAGCTACGAGCAGTACTTC
CDR3: CASSLQGKSSYEQYF

D: NA
size: few
J: TRBJ2-6
V: TRBV15
DNA: TGTGCCACCAGCAGAAACCTTTTAGGCTCTGGGGCCAACGTCCTGACTTTC
CDR3: CATSRNLLGSGANVLTF

D: TRBD2
size: many
J: TRBJ2-1
V: TRBV7-6
DNA: TGTGCCAGCAGCTCTCGACTAGCGGGGGACAATGAGCAGTTCTTC
CDR3: CASSSRLAGDNEQFF

D: NA
size: many
J: TRBJ2-1
V: TRBV7-7
DNA: TGTGCCAGCAGCTTAGGACGGCACAATGAGCAGTTCTTC
CDR3: CASSLGRHNEQFF

D: TRBD1
size: NA
J: TRBJ1-1
V: TRBV6-2/TRBV6-3
DNA: TGTGCCAGCAGATACTCCTCAGGACAGGGTTGGGGCACTGAAGCTTTCTTT
CDR3: CASRYSSGQGWGTEAFF

D: NA
size: few
J: TRBJ2-1
V: TRBV15
DNA: TGTGCCACCAGCAGTAGGGCAGGGGACAATGAGCAGTTCTTC
CDR3: CATSSRAGDNEQFF

D: NA
size: many
J: TRBJ1-4
V: TRBV29-1
DNA: TGCAGCGTTGAAGGTTCGACAGAGAATAATGAAAAACTGTTTTTT
CDR3: CSVEGSTENNEKLFF

D: TRBD2
size: NA
J: TRBJ2-7
V: TRBV6-5
DNA: TGTGCCAGCAGTGGAGGGACTATCAGCTCCTACGAGCAGTACTTC
CDR3: CASSGGTISSYEQYF

D: TRBD2
size: once
J: TRBJ2-4
V: TRBV7-9
DNA: TGTGCCAGCAGCTTTACCGGGGGGAAGGCCAAAAACATTCAGTACTTC
CDR3: CASSFTGGKAKNIQYF

D: NA
size: few
J: TRBJ2-3
V: TRBV12-3/TRBV12-4
DNA: TGTGCCAGCAGTTTGGGGCAGCGGGCATTTGGGGATACGCAGTATTTT
CDR3: CASSLGQRAFGDTQYF

D: TRBD2
size: NA
J: TRBJ2-7
V: TRBV25-1
DNA: TGTGCCAGCAGTGGGCCCGGGGGGGGGCCTTACGAGCAGTACTTC
CDR3: CASSGPGGGPYEQYF

D: NA
size: NA
J: TRBJ1-2
V: TRBV5-6
DNA: TGTGCCAGCAGCCTAGATCCGACAGGCCGCACCTTC
CDR3: CASSLDPTGRTF

D: TRBD1
size: few
J: TRBJ2-5
V: TRBV5-1
DNA: TGCGCCAGCAGCTTGGACCCAACAGGGGTGACCCAGTACTTC
CDR3: CASSLDPTGVTQYF

D: NA
size: NA
J: TRBJ1-1
V: TRBV5-1
DNA: TGCGCCAGCCGGTTAAAGAACACTGAAGCTTTCTTT
CDR3: CASRLKNTEAFF

D: NA
size: NA
J: TRBJ1-1
V: TRBV5-6
DNA: TGTGCCAGCAGCCCATTGCAGGGAATCACTGAAGCTTTCTTT
CDR3: CASSPLQGITEAFF

D: NA
size: NA
J: TRBJ2-1
V: TRBV21-1
DNA: TGTGCCAGCAGCAAAGCGACTAGCCTTCCCGACTCCTACAATGAGCAGTTCTTC
CDR3: CASSKATSLPDSYNEQFF

D: NA
size: few
J: TRBJ2-1
V: TRBV30
DNA: TGTGCCTGGAAGAGACTGGGCTATAATGAGCAGTTCTTC
CDR3: CAWKRLGYNEQFF

D: TRBD2
size: NA
J: TRBJ2-7
V: TRBV6-5
DNA: TGTGCCAGCAGTCCCGGGACTAGCGGGGTATCCTACGAGCAGTACTTC
CDR3: CASSPGTSGVSYEQYF

D: NA
size: few
J: TRBJ2-3
V: TRBV9
DNA: TGTGCCAGCACTTTCCAACCGGCAGATACGCAGTATTTT
CDR3: CASTFQPADTQYF

D: NA
size: few
J: TRBJ2-3
V: TRBV7-2
DNA: TGTGCCAGCAGCTTCGACGGAAACACAGATACGCAGTATTTT
CDR3: CASSFDGNTDTQYF

D: TRBD1
size: NA
J: TRBJ2-1
V: TRBV4-1
DNA: TGCGCCAGCAAGGACAGGGTATCTGGTGAGCAGTTCTTC
CDR3: CASKDRVSGEQFF

D: NA
size: NA
J: TRBJ1-1
V: TRBV7-9
DNA: TGTGCCAGCGCCCAGGGAGGTGAGGCTTTCTTT
CDR3: CASAQGGEAFF

D: TRBD1
size: few
J: TRBJ2-1
V: TRBV6-4
DNA: TGTGCCAGCAGGGATGGGGCAGGGGGCAATGAGCAGTTCTTC
CDR3: CASRDGAGGNEQFF

D: NA
size: NA
J: TRBJ1-1
V: TRBV5-1
DNA: TGCGCCAGCAGCTTGCCGGGAAGATTCACTGAAGCTTTCTTT
CDR3: CASSLPGRFTEAFF

D: TRBD2
size: NA
J: TRBJ2-5
V: TRBV6-2/TRBV6-3
DNA: TGTGCCAGCAGTTTTATAGCGGGGGGAAGGGAGACCCAGTACTTC
CDR3: CASSFIAGGRETQYF

D: TRBD1
size: few
J: TRBJ1-2
V: TRBV7-9
DNA: TGTGCCAGCACGACCGGGACAGGGGACTATGGCTACACCTTC
CDR3: CASTTGTGDYGYTF

D: TRBD1
size: few
J: TRBJ2-7
V: TRBV9
DNA: TGTGCCAGCAGCGCCGGACAGGTAACCGAGCAGTACTTC
CDR3: CASSAGQVTEQYF

D: NA
size: NA
J: TRBJ1-2
V: TRBV28
DNA: TGTGCCAGCAGACCATCCGGGACGACCTATGGCTACACCTTC
CDR3: CASRPSGTTYGYTF

D: TRBD1
size: many
J: TRBJ2-5
V: TRBV12-3/TRBV12-4
DNA: TGTGCCAGCAGTTCTCAGGGGGTCCAAGAGACCCAGTACTTC
CDR3: CASSSQGVQETQYF

D: TRBD1
size: few
J: TRBJ1-1
V: TRBV7-2
DNA: TGTGCCAGCAGCAGAAGGACAGGGGGCAATGAAGCTTTCTTT
CDR3: CASSRRTGGNEAFF

D: NA
size: NA
J: TRBJ2-3
V: TRBV5-1
DNA: TGCGCCAGCAGCTGGGGGGAGAATACGCAGTATTTT
CDR3: CASSWGENTQYF

D: TRBD1
size: few
J: TRBJ1-4
V: TRBV7-6
DNA: TGTGCCAGCAGCCCCGGGACAGCTAATGAAAAACTGTTTTTT
CDR3: CASSPGTANEKLFF

D: NA
size: few
J: TRBJ2-7
V: TRBV27
DNA: TGTGCCAGTTCCCGGGCCCCGGGGCACGAGCAGTACTTC
CDR3: CASSRAPGHEQYF

D: NA
size: few
J: TRBJ2-1
V: TRBV5-1
DNA: TGCGCCAGCAGCCGACAGCACACAGGGAGCTCCTACAATGAGCAGTTCTTC
CDR3: CASSRQHTGSSYNEQFF

D: NA
size: NA
J: TRBJ2-5
V: TRBV15
DNA: TGTGCCACCAGCAGGGCGCTCGGCCCTGGAACCCAGTACTTC
CDR3: CATSRALGPGTQYF

D: NA
size: few
J: TRBJ2-3
V: TRBV7-7
DNA: TGTGCTAGCAGCTTGGGGTCCGTGCTCACAGATACGCAGTATTTT
CDR3: CASSLGSVLTDTQYF

D: NA
size: NA
J: TRBJ2-5
V: TRBV12-3/TRBV12-4
DNA: TGTGCCAGCAGTTATCGGCAGACAGAGACCCAGTACTTC
CDR3: CASSYRQTETQYF

D: NA
size: NA
J: TRBJ2-3
V: TRBV11-2
DNA: TGTGCCAGCAGCTTAGATTTCGTAGATACGCAGTATTTT
CDR3: CASSLDFVDTQYF

D: NA
size: few
J: TRBJ1-1
V: TRBV6-5
DNA: TGTGCCAGCACATCAGGGGTGAACACTGAAGCTTTCTTT
CDR3: CASTSGVNTEAFF

D: TRBD1
size: NA
J: TRBJ1-1
V: TRBV4-1
DNA: TGCGCCAGCAGCCAAGCAGGGGGGGGTCGGGGACGGTACACTGAAGCTTTCTTT
CDR3: CASSQAGGGRGRYTEAFF

D: NA
size: NA
J: TRBJ2-5
V: TRBV7-2
DNA: TGTGCCAGCAGCCGACCGGGGAATAGGGAGACCCAGTACTTC
CDR3: CASSRPGNRETQYF